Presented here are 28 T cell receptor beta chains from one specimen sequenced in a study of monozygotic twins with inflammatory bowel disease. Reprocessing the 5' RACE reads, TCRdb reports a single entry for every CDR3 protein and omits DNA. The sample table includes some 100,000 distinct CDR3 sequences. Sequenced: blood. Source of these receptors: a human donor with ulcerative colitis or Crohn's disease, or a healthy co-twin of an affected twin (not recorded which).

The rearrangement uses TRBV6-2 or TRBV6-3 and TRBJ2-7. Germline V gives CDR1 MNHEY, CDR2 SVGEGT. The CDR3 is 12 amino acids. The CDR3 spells CASSYSTDEQYF.

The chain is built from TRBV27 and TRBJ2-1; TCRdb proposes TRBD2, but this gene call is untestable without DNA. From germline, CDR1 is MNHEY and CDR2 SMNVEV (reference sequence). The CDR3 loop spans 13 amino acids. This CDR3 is CASTASGSDEQFF.

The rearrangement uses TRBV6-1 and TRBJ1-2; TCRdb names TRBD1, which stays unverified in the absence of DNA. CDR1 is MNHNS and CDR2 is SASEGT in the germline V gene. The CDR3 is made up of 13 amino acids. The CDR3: CASSETGGDGYTF.

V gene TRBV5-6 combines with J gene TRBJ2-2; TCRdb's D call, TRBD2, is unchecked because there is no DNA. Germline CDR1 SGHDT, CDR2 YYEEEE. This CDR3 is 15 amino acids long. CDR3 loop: CASSFRGADTGELFF. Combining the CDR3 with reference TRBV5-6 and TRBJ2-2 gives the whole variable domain DAGVTQSPTHLIKTRGQQVTLRCSPKSGHDTVSWYQQALGQGPQFIFQYYEEEERQRGNFPDRFSGHQFPNYSSELNVNALLLGDSALYLCASSFRGADTGELFFGEGSRLTVL.

CDR3 residues: CASSLLQLTEDNEQFF. The chain recombines TRBV5-4 with TRBJ2-1; TCRdb's D call, TRBD1, is unchecked because there is no DNA. From germline, CDR1 is SGHNT and CDR2 YYREEE (reference sequence). There are 16 residues in the CDR3.

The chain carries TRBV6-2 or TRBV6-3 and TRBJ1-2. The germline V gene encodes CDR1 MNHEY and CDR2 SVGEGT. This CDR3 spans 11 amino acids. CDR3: CASTGLNGYTF.

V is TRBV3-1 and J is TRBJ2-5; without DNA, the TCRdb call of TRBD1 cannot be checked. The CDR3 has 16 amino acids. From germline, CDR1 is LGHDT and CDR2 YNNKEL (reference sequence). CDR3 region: CASSLFGGRYQETQYF.

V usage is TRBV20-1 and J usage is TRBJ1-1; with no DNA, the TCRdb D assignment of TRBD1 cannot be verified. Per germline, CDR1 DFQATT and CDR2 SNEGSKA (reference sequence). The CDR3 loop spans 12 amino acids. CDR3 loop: CSAQGADAEAFF.

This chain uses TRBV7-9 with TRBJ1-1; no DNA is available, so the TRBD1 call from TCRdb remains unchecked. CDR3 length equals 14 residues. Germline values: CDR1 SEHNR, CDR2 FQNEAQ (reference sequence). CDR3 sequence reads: CASSPGQGNTEAFF. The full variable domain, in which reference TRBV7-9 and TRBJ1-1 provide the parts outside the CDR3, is DTGVSQNPRHKITKRGQNVTFRCDPISEHNRLYWYRQTLGQGPEFLTYFQNEAQLEKSRLLSDRFSAERPKGSFSTLEIQRTEQGDSAMYLCASSPGQGNTEAFFGQGTRLTVV.

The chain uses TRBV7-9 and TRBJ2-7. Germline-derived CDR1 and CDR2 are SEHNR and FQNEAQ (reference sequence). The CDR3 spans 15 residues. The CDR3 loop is CASGKLASDSYEQYF.

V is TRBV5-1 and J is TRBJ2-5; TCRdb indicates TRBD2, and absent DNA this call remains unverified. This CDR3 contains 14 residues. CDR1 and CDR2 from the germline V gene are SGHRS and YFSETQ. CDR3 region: CASSFLAGEETQYF.

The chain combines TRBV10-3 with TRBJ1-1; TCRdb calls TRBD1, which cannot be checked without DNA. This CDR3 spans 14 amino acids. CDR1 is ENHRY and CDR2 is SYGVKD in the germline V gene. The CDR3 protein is CAIRGTGGMAEAFF.

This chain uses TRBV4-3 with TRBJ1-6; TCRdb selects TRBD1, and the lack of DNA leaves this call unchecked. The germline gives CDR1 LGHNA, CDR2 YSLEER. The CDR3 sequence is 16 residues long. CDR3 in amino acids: CASSQDPQGDNSPLHF.

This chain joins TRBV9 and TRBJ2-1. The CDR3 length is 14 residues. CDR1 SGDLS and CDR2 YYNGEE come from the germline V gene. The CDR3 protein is CASSIGDARYEQFF.

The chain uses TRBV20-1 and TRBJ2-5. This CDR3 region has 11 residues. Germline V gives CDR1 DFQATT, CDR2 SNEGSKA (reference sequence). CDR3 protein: CSARPLETQYF.

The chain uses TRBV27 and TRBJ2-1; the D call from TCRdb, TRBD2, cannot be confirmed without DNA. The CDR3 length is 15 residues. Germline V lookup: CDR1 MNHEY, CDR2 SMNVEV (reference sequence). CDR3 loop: CASSLTLGDYNEQFF.

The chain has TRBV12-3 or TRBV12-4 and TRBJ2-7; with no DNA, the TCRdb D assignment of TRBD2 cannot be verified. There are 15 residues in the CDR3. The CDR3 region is CASSSRTSGSHEQYF.

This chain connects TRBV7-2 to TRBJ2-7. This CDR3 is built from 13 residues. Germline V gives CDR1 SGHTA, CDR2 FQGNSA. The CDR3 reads CASSFEEFYEQYF.

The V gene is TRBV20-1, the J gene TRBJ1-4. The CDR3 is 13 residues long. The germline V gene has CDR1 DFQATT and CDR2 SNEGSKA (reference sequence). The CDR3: CSLVRENNEKLFF.

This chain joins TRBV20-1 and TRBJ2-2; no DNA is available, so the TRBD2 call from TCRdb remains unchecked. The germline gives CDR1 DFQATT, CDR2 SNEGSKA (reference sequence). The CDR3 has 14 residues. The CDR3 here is CSARPLGLAGELFF.

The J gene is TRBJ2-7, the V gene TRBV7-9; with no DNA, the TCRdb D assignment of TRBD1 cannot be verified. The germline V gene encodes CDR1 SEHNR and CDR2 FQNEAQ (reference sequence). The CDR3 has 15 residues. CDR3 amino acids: CASSPLEQGFYEQYF.

The CDR3 reads CASRRDQISSYNSPLHF. The rearrangement joins TRBV7-9 to TRBJ1-6; TCRdb proposes TRBD1, but this gene call is untestable without DNA. Germline V gives CDR1 SEHNR, CDR2 FQNEAQ (reference sequence). The CDR3 spans 17 residues.

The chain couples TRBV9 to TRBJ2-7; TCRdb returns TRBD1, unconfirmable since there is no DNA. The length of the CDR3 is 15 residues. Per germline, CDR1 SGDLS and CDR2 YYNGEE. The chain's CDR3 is CASSTGTGGTYEQYF.

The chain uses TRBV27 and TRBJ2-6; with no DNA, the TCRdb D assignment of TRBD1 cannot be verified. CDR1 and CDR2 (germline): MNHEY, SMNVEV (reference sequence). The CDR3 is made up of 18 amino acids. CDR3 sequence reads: CASSPNGGYRTGANVLTF.

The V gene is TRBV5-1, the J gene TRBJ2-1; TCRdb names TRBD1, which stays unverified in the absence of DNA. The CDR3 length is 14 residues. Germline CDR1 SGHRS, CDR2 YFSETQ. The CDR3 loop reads CSSSLGTGGNEQFF.

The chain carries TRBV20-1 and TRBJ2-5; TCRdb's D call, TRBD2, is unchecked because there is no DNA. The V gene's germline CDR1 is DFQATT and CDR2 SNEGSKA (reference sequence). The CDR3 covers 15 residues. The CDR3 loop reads CSARPSGRRQETQYF.

The CDR3 here is CASSLAPTVNTEAFF. This chain links TRBV7-2 with TRBJ1-1. CDR1 is SGHTA, CDR2 FQGNSA, per germline. The CDR3 is made up of 15 amino acids.

CDR3 sequence reads: CASSGKGGLSNYGYTF. The chain recombines TRBV2 with TRBJ1-2; no DNA is available, so the TRBD1 call from TCRdb remains unchecked. Looked up from germline, CDR1 is SNHLY and CDR2 is FYNNEI. This CDR3 contains 16 residues.